The 18 T cell receptor beta chains below were found in one sample sequenced in a study of blood T cell repertoires in COVID-19. Data came from immunoSEQ multiplex PCR; TCRdb stores just in-frame clones and leaves some out. The sample has about 150,000 clones; around four fifths are singletons. Sequenced sample: PBMCs or T cells enriched from blood (not recorded which). All receptors derive from a woman aged 40-49 years who had recovered from COVID-19.

This clone was observed once. The gene calls are TRBV6-5 and TRBJ2-1, with TRBD2 identical over 10 bases. This CDR3 contains 16 residues. The germline V gene has CDR1 MNHEY and CDR2 SVGAGI. With V trimmed by 0 bases and J by 5 bases, 4 bases remained unmatched. CDR3 in amino acids: CASSYSRTSGDNEQFF. CDR3 in DNA: TGTGCCAGCAGTTACTCCCGGACTAGCGGCGACAATGAGCAGTTCTTC.

The chain combines TRBV18 with TRBJ1-2, with 7 bases that match TRBD1. CDR1 and CDR2 (germline): KGHSH, LQKENI. The CDR3 has 15 amino acids. With 2 bases clipped from V and 7 bases from J, the junction kept 10 bases outside the gene matches. The CDR3 coding sequence is TGTGCCAGCTCACCAGCAGCGTACCAGGGGGGTGGCTACACCTTC. Its translation is CASSPAAYQGGGYTF.

V and J are TRBV3-1 (or the pseudogene TRBV3-2) and TRBJ2-5, with D possibly matching TRBD2 (6 bases). Between the trimmed V and J ends, which lost 1 base and 7 bases, there was a span of 13 bases. Germline V lookup: CDR1 LGHDT, CDR2 YNNKEL (reference sequence). This CDR3 spans 14 amino acids. The DNA for the CDR3 is TGTGCCAGCAGCCAAGGGGACTGGGTATGGACCCAGTACTTC. It is translated as CASSQGDWVWTQYF.

A few counts support this clone. The chain uses TRBV19 and TRBJ1-2; 9 nucleotides line up with TRBD1. V lost 11 bases to trimming and J lost 3 bases; unmatched junction nucleotides: 4. Germline assignment: CDR1 LNHDA and CDR2 SQIVND (reference sequence). The CDR3 loop spans 12 amino acids. The CDR3 nucleotides are TGTGCCGGACAGGGGAGGGACTATGGCTACACCTTC. The encoded protein is CAGQGRDYGYTF.

This clone was seen more than once but under ten times. The V call is TRBV2, the J call TRBJ2-7, with a tentative D call TRBD1 (6 bases). Germline V gene sequence: CDR1 SNHLY, CDR2 FYNNEI. The CDR3 consists of 13 residues. The V and J ends lost 8 bases and 4 bases respectively, with 15 bases between them. CDR3 coding DNA: TGTGCCAGCGAGGACAGAGGGAAATACGAGCAGTACTTC. Protein product: CASEDRGKYEQYF.

The V and J genes are TRBV7-3 and TRBJ2-1, with 9 bases identical to TRBD2. CDR3 length: 15 amino acids. With V trimmed by 8 bases and J by 0 bases, 5 bases remained unmatched. Germline lookup yields CDR1 SGHTA and CDR2 FQGTGA. The CDR3 loop reads CASAPTSGSYNEQFF. DNA of the CDR3: TGTGCCAGCGCCCCGACTAGCGGCTCCTACAATGAGCAGTTCTTC.

The chain couples TRBV18 to TRBJ1-4; D might be TRBD1 (5 bases). Germline V CDR1 and CDR2: KGHSH, LQKENI. The CDR3 consists of 16 residues. V was pared by 0 bases and J by 0 bases, with 8 bases between. CDR3 loop: CASSPPGGATNEKLFF. In nucleotides, the CDR3 is TGTGCCAGCTCACCACCGGGGGGAGCAACTAATGAAAAACTGTTTTTT.

This clone was counted a few times. The chain links TRBV4-1 to TRBJ2-5, with 10 bases lining up with TRBD2. The CDR3 has 16 amino acids. Unmatched junction bases numbered 7, after V lost 1 base and J lost 5 bases. CDR1 is MGHRA, CDR2 YSYEKL, per germline. This CDR3 is CASSQASGTSVETQYF. CDR3 coding DNA: TGCGCCAGCAGCCAAGCTTCCGGGACTAGCGTCGAGACCCAGTACTTC.

V usage is TRBV5-1 and J usage is TRBJ2-1; a possible D gene is TRBD2 (5 bases). V lost 5 bases and J lost 8, with 20 bases in between. This CDR3 region has 15 residues. Germline V gene data show CDR1 as SGHRS and CDR2 as YFSETQ. CDR3 DNA: TGCGCCAGCAGTCTGGACTTAAACAATCGGTATGAGCAGTTCTTC. Its protein is CASSLDLNNRYEQFF.

This chain links TRBV7-2 with TRBJ1-2; TRBD1 matches 7 bases. J gave up 3 bases and V 3 bases, and 1 base lay outside the gene matches. The CDR3 consists of 13 residues. The germline CDR1 and CDR2 sequences are SGHTA and FQGNSA. The CDR3 sequence: CASSLTGYYGYTF. The CDR3, as DNA: TGTGCCAGCAGCTTGACAGGGTACTATGGCTACACCTTC.

This chain uses TRBV19 with TRBJ1-1, with TRBD1 identical over 7 bases. This CDR3 is built from 15 residues. The V gene's germline CDR1 is LNHDA and CDR2 SQIVND (reference sequence). V lost 4 bases to trimming and J lost 0 bases; unmatched junction nucleotides: 5. This chain's CDR3 is CASSTQDRLNTEAFF. The CDR3 DNA follows: TGTGCCAGTAGTACCCAGGACAGGCTGAACACTGAAGCTTTCTTT.

The chain links TRBV5-6 to TRBJ1-6; 12 bases are a match to TRBD1. Germline CDR1 and CDR2: SGHDT and YYEEEE. The CDR3 covers 15 residues. Trimming cost V 6 bases and J 8 bases; bases outside gene matches: 6. CDR3 sequence (DNA): TGTGCCAGCAACAGGGACAGGGGGCGATATTCACCCCTCCACTTT. Translation gives CASNRDRGRYSPLHF.

The V and J genes are TRBV6-6 and TRBJ2-7; tentative D call: TRBD1 (5 bases). This CDR3 is 11 amino acids long. From germline, CDR1 is MNHNY and CDR2 SVGAGI (reference sequence). V shed 4 bases and J shed 12 bases, with 13 bases lying between them. Here the CDR3 DNA reads TGTGCCAGCAGTTTAGACAGACCGCGGTACTTC. This gives the protein CASSLDRPRYF.

The table lists this clone with a few counts. This chain uses TRBV14 with TRBJ2-7; TRBD1 matches at 7 bases. This CDR3 has 17 residues. The germline CDR1 and CDR2 sequences are SGHDN and FVKESK. V lost 0 bases, J lost 2 bases, and 10 bases stayed unmatched. The CDR3 protein is CASSQDNSFGTAYEQYF. CDR3 sequence (DNA): TGTGCCAGCAGCCAAGATAATTCGTTTGGGACAGCCTACGAGCAGTACTTC.

In its sample, this clone was seen a few times. This chain joins TRBV30 and TRBJ1-2; TRBD1 aligns across 9 bases. In germline, CDR1 is GTSNPN, CDR2 SVGIG (reference sequence). Trimming took 7 bases from V and 2 from J; bases not matched to a gene: 5. The CDR3 extends over 13 amino acids. Here the CDR3 DNA reads TGTGCCTCTAGGACAGGGGCAAACTATGGCTACACCTTC. Amino acid sequence: CASRTGANYGYTF.

The chain has TRBV4-1 and TRBJ2-7, with 7 bases lining up with TRBD1. The V gene end was trimmed by 3 bases and the J gene end by 0 bases; junction bases not matched to a gene: 5. Per germline, CDR1 MGHRA and CDR2 YSYEKL. The CDR3 has 15 amino acids. CDR3 nucleotide sequence: TGCGCCAGCAGCCACCTGACAGGGAGCTCCTACGAGCAGTACTTC. It codes for CASSHLTGSSYEQYF.

This rearrangement joins TRBV4-1 to TRBJ2-7; D not certain. The CDR3 has 13 residues. Looked up from germline, CDR1 is MGHRA and CDR2 is YSYEKL. V lost 6 bases to trimming and J lost 3 bases, with 12 bases between them. CDR3 in DNA: TGCGCCAGCAGGGATCGGGTGGGCTACGAGCAGTACTTC. Residues: CASRDRVGYEQYF.

CDR3 nucleotides: TGTGCCTGGACCCGAGGACAGTTTTTTCCGGAGGACACTGAAGCTTTCTTT. Residues: CAWTRGQFFPEDTEAFF. This rearrangement joins TRBV30 to TRBJ1-1; TRBD1 is a possible D gene (6 bases). CDR1 and CDR2 from the germline V gene are GTSNPN and SVGIG (reference sequence). This CDR3 is 17 amino acids long. Between the trimmed V and J ends, which lost 4 bases and 3 bases, there was a span of 24 bases.